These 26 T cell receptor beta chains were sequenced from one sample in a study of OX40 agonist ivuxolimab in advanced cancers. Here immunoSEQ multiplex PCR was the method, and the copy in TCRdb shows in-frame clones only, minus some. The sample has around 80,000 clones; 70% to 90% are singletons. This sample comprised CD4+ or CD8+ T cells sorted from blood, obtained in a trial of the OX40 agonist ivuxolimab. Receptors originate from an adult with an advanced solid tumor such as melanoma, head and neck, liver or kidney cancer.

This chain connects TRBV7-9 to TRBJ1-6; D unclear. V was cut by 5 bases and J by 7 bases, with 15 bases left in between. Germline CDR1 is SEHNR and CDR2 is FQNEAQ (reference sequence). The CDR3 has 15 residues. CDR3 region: CASSPGRHRNSPLHF. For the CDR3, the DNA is TGTGCCAGCAGCCCCGGGAGACACCGGAATTCACCCCTCCACTTT. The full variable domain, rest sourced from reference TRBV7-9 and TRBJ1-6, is DTGVSQNPRHKITKRGQNVTFRCDPISEHNRLYWYRQTLGQGPEFLTYFQNEAQLEKSRLLSDRFSAERPKGSFSTLEIQRTEQGDSAMYLCASSPGRHRNSPLHFGNGTRLTVT.

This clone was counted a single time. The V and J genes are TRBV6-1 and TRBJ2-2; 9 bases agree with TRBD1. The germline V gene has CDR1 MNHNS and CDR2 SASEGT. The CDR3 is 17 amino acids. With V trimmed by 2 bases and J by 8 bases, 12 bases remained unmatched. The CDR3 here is CASSEIGGQGGKGELFF. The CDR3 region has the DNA TGTGCCAGCAGTGAAATAGGGGGACAGGGAGGCAAAGGGGAGCTGTTTTTT.

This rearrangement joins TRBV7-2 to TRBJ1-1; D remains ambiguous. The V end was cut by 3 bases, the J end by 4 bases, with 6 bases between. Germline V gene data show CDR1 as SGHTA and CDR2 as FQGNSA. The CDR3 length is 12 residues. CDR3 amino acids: CASSFYFTEAFF. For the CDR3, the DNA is TGTGCCAGCAGCTTCTACTTCACTGAAGCTTTCTTT.

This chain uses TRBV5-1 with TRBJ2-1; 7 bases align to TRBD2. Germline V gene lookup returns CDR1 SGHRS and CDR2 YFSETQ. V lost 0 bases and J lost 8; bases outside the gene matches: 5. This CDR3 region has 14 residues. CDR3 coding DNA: TGCGCCAGCAGCTTGGTTACTAGCGTCTATGAGCAGTTCTTC. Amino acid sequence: CASSLVTSVYEQFF.

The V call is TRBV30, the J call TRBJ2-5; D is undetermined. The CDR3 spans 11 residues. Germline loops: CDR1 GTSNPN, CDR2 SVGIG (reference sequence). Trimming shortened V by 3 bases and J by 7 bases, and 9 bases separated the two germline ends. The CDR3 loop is CAWSHPGTQYF. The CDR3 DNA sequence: TGTGCCTGGAGCCACCCTGGGACCCAGTACTTC.

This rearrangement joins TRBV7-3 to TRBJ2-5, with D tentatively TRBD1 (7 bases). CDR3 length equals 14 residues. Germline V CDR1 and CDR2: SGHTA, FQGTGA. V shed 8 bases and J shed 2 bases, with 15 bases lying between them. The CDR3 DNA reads TGTGCCAGCTCCAGACAGGGAGGTCAAGAGACCCAGTACTTC. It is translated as CASSRQGGQETQYF.

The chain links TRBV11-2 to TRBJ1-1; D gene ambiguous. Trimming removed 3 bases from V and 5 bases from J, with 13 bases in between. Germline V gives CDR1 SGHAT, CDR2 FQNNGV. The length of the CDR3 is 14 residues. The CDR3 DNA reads TGTGCCAGCAGCTTGGCTCGAAGAGGGACTGAAGCTTTCTTT. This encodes CASSLARRGTEAFF.

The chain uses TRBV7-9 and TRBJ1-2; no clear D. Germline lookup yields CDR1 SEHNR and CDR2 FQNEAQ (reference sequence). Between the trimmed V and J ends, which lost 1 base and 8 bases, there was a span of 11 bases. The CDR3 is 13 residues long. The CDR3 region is CASSLEAVEGYTF. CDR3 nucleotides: TGTGCCAGCAGCTTAGAAGCAGTAGAGGGCTACACCTTC.

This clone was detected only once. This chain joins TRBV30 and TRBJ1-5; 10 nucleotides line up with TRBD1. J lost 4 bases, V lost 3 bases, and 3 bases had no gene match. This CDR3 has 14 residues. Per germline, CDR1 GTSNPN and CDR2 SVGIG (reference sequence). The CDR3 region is CAWSGQGGNQPQHF. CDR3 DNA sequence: TGTGCCTGGAGCGGACAGGGGGGTAATCAGCCCCAGCATTTT.

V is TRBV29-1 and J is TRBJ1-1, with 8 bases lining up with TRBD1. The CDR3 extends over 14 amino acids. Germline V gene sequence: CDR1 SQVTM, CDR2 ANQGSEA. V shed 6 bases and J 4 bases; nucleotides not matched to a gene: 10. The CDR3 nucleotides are TGCAGCGTGGAACGGACAGGGCGTCCCACTGAAGCTTTCTTT. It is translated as CSVERTGRPTEAFF.

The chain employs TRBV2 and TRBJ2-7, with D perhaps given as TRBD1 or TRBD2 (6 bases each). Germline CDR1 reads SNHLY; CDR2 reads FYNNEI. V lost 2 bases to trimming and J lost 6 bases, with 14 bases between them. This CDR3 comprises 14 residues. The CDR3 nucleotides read TGTGCCAGCAGTGAAAGGGGGGAGATCTCCGAGCAGTACTTC. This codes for CASSERGEISEQYF.

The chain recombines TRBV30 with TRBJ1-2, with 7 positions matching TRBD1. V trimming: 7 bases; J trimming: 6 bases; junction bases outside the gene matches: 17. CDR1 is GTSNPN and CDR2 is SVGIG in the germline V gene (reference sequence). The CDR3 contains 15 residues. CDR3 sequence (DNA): TGTGCCTACAACCGGGACAGAGCTCAAAGAAATGGCTACACCTTC. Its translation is CAYNRDRAQRNGYTF.

The DNA for the CDR3 is TGTGCCAGCAGTTTTGTGCCATTACCCCTCCACTTT. It codes for CASSFVPLPLHF. The chain is built from TRBV28 and TRBJ1-6; D is unresolved. Germline V gene sequence: CDR1 MDHEN, CDR2 SYDVKM. Trimming left V 3 bases short and J 12 bases short, with 9 bases between. The CDR3 length is 12 residues.

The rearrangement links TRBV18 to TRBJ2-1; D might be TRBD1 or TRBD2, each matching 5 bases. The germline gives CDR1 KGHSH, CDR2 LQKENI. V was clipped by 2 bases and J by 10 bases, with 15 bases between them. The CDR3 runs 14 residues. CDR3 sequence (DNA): TGTGCCAGCTCACCAAGTTTGACAGAGGGCGAGCAGTTCTTC. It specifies CASSPSLTEGEQFF. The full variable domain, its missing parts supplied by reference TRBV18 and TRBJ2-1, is NAGVMQNPRHLVRRRGQEARLRCSPMKGHSHVYWYRQLPEEGLKFMVYLQKENIIDESGMPKERFSAEFPKEGPSILRIQQVVRGDSAAYFCASSPSLTEGEQFFGPGTRLTVL.

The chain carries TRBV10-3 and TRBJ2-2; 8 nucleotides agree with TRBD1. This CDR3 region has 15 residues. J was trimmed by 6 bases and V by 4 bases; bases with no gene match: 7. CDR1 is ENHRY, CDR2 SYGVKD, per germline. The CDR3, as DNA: TGTGCCATCAGTGTGGGCGGGACAGGAGCCGGGGAGCTGTTTTTT. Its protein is CAISVGGTGAGELFF.

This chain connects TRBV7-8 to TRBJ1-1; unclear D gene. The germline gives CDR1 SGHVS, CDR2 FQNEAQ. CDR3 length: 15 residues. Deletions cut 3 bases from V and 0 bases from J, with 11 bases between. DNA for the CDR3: TGTGCCAGCAGCTTCTACGTGGGCTTGAACACTGAAGCTTTCTTT. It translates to CASSFYVGLNTEAFF.

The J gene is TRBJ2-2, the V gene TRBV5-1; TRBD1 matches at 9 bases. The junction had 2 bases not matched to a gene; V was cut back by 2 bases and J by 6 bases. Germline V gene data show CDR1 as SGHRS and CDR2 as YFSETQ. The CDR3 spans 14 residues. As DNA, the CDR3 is TGCGCCAGCAGCTTACAGGGGGCCCCCGGGGAGCTGTTTTTT. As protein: CASSLQGAPGELFF.

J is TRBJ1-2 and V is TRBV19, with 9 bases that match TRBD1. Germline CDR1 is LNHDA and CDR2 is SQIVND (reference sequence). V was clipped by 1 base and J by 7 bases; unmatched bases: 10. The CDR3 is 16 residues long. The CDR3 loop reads CASSIGPDRGPRGYTF. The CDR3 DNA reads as TGTGCCAGTAGTATAGGTCCGGACAGGGGTCCCCGTGGCTACACCTTC.

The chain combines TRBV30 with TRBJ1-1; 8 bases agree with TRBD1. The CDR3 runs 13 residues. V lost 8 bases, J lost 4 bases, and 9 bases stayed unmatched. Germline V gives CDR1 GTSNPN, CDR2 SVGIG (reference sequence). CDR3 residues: CASRRTGGTEAFF. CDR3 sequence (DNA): TGTGCCAGTCGAAGAACAGGGGGCACTGAAGCTTTCTTT.

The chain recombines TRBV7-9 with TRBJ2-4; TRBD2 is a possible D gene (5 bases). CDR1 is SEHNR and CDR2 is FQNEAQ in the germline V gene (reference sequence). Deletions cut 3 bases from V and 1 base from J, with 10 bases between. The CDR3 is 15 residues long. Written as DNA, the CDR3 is TGTGCCAGCAGCTTTCCAAGGGAGGCCAAAAACATTCAGTACTTC. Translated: CASSFPREAKNIQYF.

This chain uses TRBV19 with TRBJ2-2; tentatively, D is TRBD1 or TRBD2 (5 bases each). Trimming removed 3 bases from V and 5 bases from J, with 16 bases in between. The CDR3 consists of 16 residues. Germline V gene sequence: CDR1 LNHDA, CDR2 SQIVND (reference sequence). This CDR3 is CASSIGWGSGTGELFF. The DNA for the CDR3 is TGTGCCAGTAGTATCGGTTGGGGGAGTGGAACCGGGGAGCTGTTTTTT.

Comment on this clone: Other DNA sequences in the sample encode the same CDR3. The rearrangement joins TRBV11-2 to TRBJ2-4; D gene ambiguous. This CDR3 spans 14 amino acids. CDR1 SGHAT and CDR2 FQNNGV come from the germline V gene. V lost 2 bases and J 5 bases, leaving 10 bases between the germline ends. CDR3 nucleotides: TGTGCCAGCAGCTTAATGCTGGCGGAAAACATTCAGTACTTC. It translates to CASSLMLAENIQYF.

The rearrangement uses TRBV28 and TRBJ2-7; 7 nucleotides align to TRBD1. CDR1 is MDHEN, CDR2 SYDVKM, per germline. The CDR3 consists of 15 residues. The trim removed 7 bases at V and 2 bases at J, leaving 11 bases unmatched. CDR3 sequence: CASTEAGDRAYEQYF. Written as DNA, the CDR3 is TGTGCCAGCACCGAAGCAGGGGACAGAGCCTACGAGCAGTACTTC.

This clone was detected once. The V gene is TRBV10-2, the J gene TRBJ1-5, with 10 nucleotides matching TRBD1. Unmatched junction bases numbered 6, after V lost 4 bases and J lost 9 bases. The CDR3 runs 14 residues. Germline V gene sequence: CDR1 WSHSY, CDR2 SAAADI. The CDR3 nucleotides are TGCGCCAGCAGTGCCGGACAGGGGGAAAGGCCCCAGCATTTT. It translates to CASSAGQGERPQHF.

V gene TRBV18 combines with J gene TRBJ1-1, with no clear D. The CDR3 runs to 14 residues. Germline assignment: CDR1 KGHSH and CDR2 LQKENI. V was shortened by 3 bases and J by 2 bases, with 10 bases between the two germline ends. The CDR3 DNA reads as TGTGCCAGCTCACCCTCCGGGCTTAACACTGAAGCTTTCTTT. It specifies CASSPSGLNTEAFF.

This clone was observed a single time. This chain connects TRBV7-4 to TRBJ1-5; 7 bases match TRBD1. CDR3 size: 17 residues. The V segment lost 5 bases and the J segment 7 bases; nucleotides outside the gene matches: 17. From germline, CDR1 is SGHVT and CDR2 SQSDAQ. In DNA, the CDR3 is TGTGCCAGCAGCAAAAAGTTCCGACAGGGAGGGAAACAGCCCCAGCATTTT. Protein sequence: CASSKKFRQGGKQPQHF. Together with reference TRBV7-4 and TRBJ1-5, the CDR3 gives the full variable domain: GAGVSQSPRYKVAKRGRDVALRCDSISGHVTLYWYRQTLGQGSEVLTYSQSDAQRDKSGRPSGRFSAERPERSVSTLKIQRTEQGDSAVYLCASSKKFRQGGKQPQHFGDGTRLSIL.